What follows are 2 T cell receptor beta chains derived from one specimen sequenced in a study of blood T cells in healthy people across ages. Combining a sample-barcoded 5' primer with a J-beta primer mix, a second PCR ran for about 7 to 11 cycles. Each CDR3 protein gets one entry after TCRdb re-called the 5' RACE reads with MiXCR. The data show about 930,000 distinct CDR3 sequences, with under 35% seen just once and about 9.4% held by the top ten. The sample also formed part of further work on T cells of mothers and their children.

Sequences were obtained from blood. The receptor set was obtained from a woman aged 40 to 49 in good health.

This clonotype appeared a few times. The CDR3 loop is CASSPPQGAYSPLHF. The CDR3 DNA sequence: TGTGCCAGCTCACCACCCCAAGGGGCATATTCACCCCTCCACTTT. The V call is TRBV18, the J call TRBJ1-6, with D possibly TRBD1 on 5 matching bases. In germline, CDR1 is KGHSH, CDR2 LQKENI. Trimming took 0 bases from V and 8 from J, leaving 11 bases between them. The CDR3 spans 15 residues.

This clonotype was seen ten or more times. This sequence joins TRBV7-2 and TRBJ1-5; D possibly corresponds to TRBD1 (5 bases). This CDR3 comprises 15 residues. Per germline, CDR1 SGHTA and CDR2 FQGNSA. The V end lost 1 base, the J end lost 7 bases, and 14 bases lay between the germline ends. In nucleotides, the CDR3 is TGTGCCAGCAGCTTAGACACAGGTTCCCGGCAGCCCCAGCATTTT. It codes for CASSLDTGSRQPQHF.